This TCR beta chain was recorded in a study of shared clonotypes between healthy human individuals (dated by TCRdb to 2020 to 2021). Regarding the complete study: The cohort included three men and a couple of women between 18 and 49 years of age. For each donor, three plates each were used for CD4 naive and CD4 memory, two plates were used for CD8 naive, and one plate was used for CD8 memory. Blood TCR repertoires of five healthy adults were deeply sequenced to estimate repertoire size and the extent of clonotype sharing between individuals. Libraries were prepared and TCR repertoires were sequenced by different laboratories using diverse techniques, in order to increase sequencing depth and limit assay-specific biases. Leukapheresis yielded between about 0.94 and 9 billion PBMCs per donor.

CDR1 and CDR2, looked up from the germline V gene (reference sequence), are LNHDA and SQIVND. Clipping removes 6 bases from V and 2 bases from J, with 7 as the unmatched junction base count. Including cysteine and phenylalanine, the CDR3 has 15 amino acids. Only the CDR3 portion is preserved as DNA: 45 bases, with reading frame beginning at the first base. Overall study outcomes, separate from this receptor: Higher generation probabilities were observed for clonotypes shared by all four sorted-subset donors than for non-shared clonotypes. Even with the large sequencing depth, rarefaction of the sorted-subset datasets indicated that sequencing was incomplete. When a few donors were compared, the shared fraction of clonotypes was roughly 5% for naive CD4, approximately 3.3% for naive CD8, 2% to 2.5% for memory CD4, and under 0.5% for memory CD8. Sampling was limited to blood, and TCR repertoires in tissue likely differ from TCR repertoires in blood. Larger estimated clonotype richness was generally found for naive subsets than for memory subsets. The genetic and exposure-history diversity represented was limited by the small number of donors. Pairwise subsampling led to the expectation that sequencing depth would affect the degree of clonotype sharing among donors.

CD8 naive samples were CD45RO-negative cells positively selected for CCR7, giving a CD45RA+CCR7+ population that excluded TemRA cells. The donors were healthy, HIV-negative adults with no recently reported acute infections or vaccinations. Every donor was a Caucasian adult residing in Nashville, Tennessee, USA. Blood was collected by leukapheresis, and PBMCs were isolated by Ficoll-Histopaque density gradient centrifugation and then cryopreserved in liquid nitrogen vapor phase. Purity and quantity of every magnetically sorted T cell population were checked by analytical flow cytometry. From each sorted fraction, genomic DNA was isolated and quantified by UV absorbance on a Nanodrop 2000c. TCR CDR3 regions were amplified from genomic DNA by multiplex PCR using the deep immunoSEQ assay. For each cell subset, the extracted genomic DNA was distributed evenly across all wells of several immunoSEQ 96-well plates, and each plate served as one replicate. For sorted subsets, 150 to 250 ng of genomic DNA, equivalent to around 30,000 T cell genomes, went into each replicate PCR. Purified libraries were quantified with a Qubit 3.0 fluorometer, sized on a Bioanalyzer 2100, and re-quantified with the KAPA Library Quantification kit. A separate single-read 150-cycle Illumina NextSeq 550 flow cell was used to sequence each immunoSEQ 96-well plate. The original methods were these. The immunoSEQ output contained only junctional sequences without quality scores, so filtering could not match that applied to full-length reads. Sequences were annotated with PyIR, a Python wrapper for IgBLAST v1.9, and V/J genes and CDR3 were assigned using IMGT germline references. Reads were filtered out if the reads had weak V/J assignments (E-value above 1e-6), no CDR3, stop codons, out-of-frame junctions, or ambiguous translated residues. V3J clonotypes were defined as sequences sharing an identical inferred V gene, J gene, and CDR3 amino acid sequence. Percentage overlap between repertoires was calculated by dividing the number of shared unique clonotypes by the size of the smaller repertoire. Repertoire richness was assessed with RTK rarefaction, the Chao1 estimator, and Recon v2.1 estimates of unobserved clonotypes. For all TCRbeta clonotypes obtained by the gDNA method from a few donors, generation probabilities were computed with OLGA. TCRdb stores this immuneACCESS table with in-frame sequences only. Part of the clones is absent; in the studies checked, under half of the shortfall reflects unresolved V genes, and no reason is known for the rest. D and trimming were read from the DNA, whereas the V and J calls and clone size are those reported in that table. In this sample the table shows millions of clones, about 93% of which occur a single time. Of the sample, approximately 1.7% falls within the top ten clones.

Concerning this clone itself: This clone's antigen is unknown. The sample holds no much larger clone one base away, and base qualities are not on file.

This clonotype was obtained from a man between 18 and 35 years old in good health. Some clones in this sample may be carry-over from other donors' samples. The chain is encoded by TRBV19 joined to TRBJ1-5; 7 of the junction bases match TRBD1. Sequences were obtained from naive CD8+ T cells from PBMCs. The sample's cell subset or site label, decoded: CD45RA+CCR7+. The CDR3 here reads CASSLRGAGNQPQHF. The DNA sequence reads TGTGCCAGTAGCCTCAGGGGGGCTGGCAATCAGCCCCAGCATTTT.